The 10 T cell receptor beta chains in this list originate from one sample, sequenced in a study of blood T cells in healthy people across ages. Using a J-beta primer mix together with a sample-barcoded 5' primer, a second PCR was run for roughly 7 to 12 cycles. One entry per CDR3 protein, called by TCRdb with MiXCR from the 5' RACE reads. The sample holds 1.5 million to 2 million distinct CDR3 sequences, about 28% seen once. Source material: blood. Source of these receptors: a woman in her 30s in good health.

This clonotype came up a few times. V and J are TRBV29-1 and TRBJ1-2; 7 bases map to TRBD1. The germline V gene has CDR1 SQVTM and CDR2 ANQGSEA. The CDR3 length is 14 residues. V was clipped by 6 bases and J by 5 bases; unmatched bases: 12. CDR3 nucleotides: TGCAGCGTGGGGGGACAGCCGATACCTTATGGCTACACCTTC. Residues: CSVGGQPIPYGYTF.

This sequence joins TRBV4-3 and TRBJ2-1; 8 bases align to TRBD2. The CDR3 is 15 residues long. Per the germline V gene, CDR1 is LGHNA and CDR2 is YSLEER. Trimming cost V 4 bases and J 10 bases; bases outside gene matches: 12. This CDR3 reads CASSRAQLAVQEQFF. The CDR3 nucleotides are TGCGCCAGCAGCCGAGCCCAACTAGCGGTTCAGGAGCAGTTCTTC.

This clonotype has more than one count but fewer than ten. This chain uses TRBV2 with TRBJ2-7, with 7 nucleotides matching TRBD2. This CDR3 has 14 amino acids. Germline V gene sequence: CDR1 SNHLY, CDR2 FYNNEI. V dropped 8 bases and J dropped 4; count of bases not matched to a gene: 11. The DNA of the CDR3 is TGTGCCAGCCAATCTAGCGGAGTAACATACGAGCAGTACTTC. Protein: CASQSSGVTYEQYF.

This clonotype was recorded at least ten times. This chain uses TRBV4-3 with TRBJ1-2; D is unclear. Trimming removed 0 bases from V and 0 bases from J, with 14 bases in between. The CDR3 loop spans 17 amino acids. Germline-derived CDR1 and CDR2 are LGHNA and YSLEER. Here the CDR3 DNA reads TGCGCCAGCAGCCAAGATTCATCGGTACCAACTAACTATGGCTACACCTTC. This encodes CASSQDSSVPTNYGYTF.

V usage is TRBV9 and J usage is TRBJ2-3; the D is unclear. The CDR3 length is 16 residues. The V and J ends lost 0 bases and 1 base respectively, with 12 bases between them. The V gene's germline CDR1 is SGDLS and CDR2 YYNGEE. Here the CDR3 DNA reads TGTGCCAGCAGCGTAGACGAGGACGCCCGCACAGATACGCAGTATTTT. Its translation is CASSVDEDARTDTQYF. Combining the CDR3 with reference TRBV9 and TRBJ2-3 gives the whole variable domain DSGVTQTPKHLITATGQRVTLRCSPRSGDLSVYWYQQSLDQGLQFLIQYYNGEERAKGNILERFSAQQFPDLHSELNLSSLELGDSALYFCASSVDEDARTDTQYFGPGTRLTVL.

This clonotype was seen only a few times. The chain links TRBV18 to TRBJ2-1; 9 positions match TRBD1. This CDR3 region has 15 residues. Germline lookup yields CDR1 KGHSH and CDR2 LQKENI. Trimming at V came to 6 bases and at J to 7 bases, leaving 10 bases not matched to a gene. The CDR3 here is CASSQQGASANEQFF. The CDR3 nucleotides are TGTGCCAGCTCCCAACAGGGGGCCTCTGCGAATGAGCAGTTCTTC.

This clonotype was counted a single time. The rearrangement joins TRBV5-1 to TRBJ2-7, with 10 bases that match TRBD2. With V trimmed by 4 bases and J by 5 bases, 6 bases remained unmatched. In germline, CDR1 is SGHRS, CDR2 YFSETQ. The CDR3 is made up of 14 amino acids. Here the CDR3 reads CASSTSGVSNEQYF. The CDR3 bases are TGCGCCAGCAGCACTAGCGGGGTGTCCAACGAGCAGTACTTC. The full variable domain, with the rest looked up from reference TRBV5-1 and TRBJ2-7, is KAGVTQTPRYLIKTRGQQVTLSCSPISGHRSVSWYQQTPGQGLQFLFEYFSETQRNKGNFPGRFSGRQFSNSRSEMNVSTLELGDSALYLCASSTSGVSNEQYFGPGTRLTVT.

A note on this clonotype: A read error may account for a junction end that differs from germline. The chain combines TRBV7-7 with TRBJ2-1, with no clear D. CDR3 length equals 14 residues. Per germline, CDR1 SSHAT and CDR2 FNYEAQ (reference sequence). CDR3 nucleotide sequence: TGTGCCAGCAGCTTAGAGTCGGCCAGCAATGAGCAGGTCTTC. Protein product: CASSLESASNEQVF.

The sample holds one count of this clonotype. One end of the junction varies from germline; a read error may be responsible. The chain combines TRBV7-2 with TRBJ2-6; either TRBD1 or TRBD2 may supply D (6 bases each). From germline, CDR1 is SGHTA and CDR2 FQGNSA. This CDR3 spans 14 amino acids. In DNA form, the CDR3 reads TGTGCCGGCAGCTTAAGGGGGGAGGCCAACGTCCTGACTTTC. This encodes CAGSLRGEANVLTF.

J is TRBJ2-1 and V is TRBV10-2, with 7 positions matching TRBD2. After removal of 7 bases from V and 2 bases from J, the junction contained 8 bases not matched to a gene. This CDR3 has 15 residues. The germline CDR1 and CDR2 sequences are WSHSY and SAAADI. DNA for the CDR3: TGCGCCAGCAAGCCTATAGCGGGCCCCTACAATGAGCAGTTCTTC. As protein: CASKPIAGPYNEQFF.